This T cell receptor beta chain was documented in a study of Tregs in tolerant kidney transplant recipients. Mixed chimerism was transient after nonmyeloablative marrow transplants from related graft donors. Unstimulated regulatory T cells (CD4+CD25+CD127-), CD4+CD25- non-regulatory cells, CD4 and CD8 cells were FACS-sorted from thawed PBMCs. Turning to this clone: Its antigen is not identified.

With V trimmed by 1 base and J by 3 bases, 0 bases remained unmatched. The CDR3 loop spans 13 amino acids. CDR1 SEHNR and CDR2 FQNEAQ come from the germline V gene (reference sequence). Notes on the study in general: The small number of patients limits these findings pending further validation. Antigen-driven expansion was suggested because donor-specific Tregs expanded more than all Tregs in tolerant patients. This study did not directly address biological reproducibility.

Method: immunoSEQ multiplex PCR; TCRdb's copy keeps in-frame clones and lacks some. The table shows about 64,000 clones, with around 87% occurring only once. The rearrangement links TRBV7-9 to TRBJ2-7, with 7 bases identical to TRBD1. The receptor was isolated from a human patient who received a combined kidney and bone marrow transplant. Some T cells may be provided by the graft donor. The specimen comprised CD4+ T cells from blood (PBMCs), sampled 6 months after the transplant. CDR3 DNA: TGTGCCAGCAGCTTAGGGGACAGCTACGAGCAGTACTTC. This sequence encodes CASSLGDSYEQYF.